This passage covers 23 T cell receptor beta chains from one sample sequenced in a study of T cell clonotyping in hematopoietic cell transplantation. Libraries were prepared by immunoSEQ multiplex PCR; TCRdb keeps only in-frame clonotypes and omits some of them. This table has under 35,000 clones, 60% to 75% appearing once. Time point: recipient sample about 28 days before transplant, after cytoreduction. This specimen consisted of peripheral blood mononuclear cells, obtained before stem cell transplant. These receptors were obtained from a man aged 45-65 years with myelodysplastic syndrome. Some clones in this sample may be carry-over from other donors' samples.

The V and J genes are TRBV7-2 and TRBJ2-5; D gene ambiguous. V lost 11 bases, J lost 4 bases, and 8 bases lay in between. Germline CDR1 and CDR2: SGHTA and FQGNSA. This CDR3 region has 10 residues. In nucleotides, the CDR3 is TGTGCCCTCGGAAGAGAGACCCAGTACTTC. It yields the protein CALGRETQYF.

The genes are TRBV29-1 and TRBJ2-4; D is possibly TRBD1 (7 bases). The length of the CDR3 is 12 residues. CDR1 and CDR2 (germline): SQVTM, ANQGSEA. V lost 3 bases and J 9 bases, leaving 12 bases between the germline ends. Written as DNA, the CDR3 is TGCAGCGTTGATAGCCAGGGGGGCATTCAGTACTTC. This codes for CSVDSQGGIQYF.

This clone is a singleton in its sample. V usage is TRBV7-2 and J usage is TRBJ2-7; no definite D call. CDR1 and CDR2 (germline): SGHTA, FQGNSA. The CDR3 extends over 13 amino acids. The V and J ends lost 3 bases and 0 bases respectively, with 6 bases between them. CDR3 residues: CASSFRASYEQYF. CDR3 in DNA: TGTGCCAGCAGCTTTAGGGCCTCCTACGAGCAGTACTTC.

The J gene is TRBJ2-1, the V gene TRBV28; D possibly corresponds to TRBD1 (6 bases). CDR1 MDHEN and CDR2 SYDVKM come from the germline V gene. The V end was cut by 7 bases, the J end by 4 bases, with 8 bases between. This CDR3 has 12 amino acids. The CDR3 nucleotides read TGTGCCAGCACCGACAGGTACAATGAGCAGTTCTTC. This codes for CASTDRYNEQFF. The entire variable domain, with the rest obtained from reference TRBV28 and TRBJ2-1, is as follows: DVKVTQSSRYLVKRTGEKVFLECVQDMDHENMFWYRQDPGLGLRLIYFSYDVKMKEKGDIPEGYSVSREKKERFSLILESASTNQTSMYLCASTDRYNEQFFGPGTRLTVL.

This clone appeared a few times. V usage is TRBV4-3 and J usage is TRBJ1-6; 7 positions match TRBD1. This CDR3 spans 15 amino acids. The germline V gene encodes CDR1 LGHNA and CDR2 YSLEER. Trimming took 3 bases from V and 4 from J; bases not matched to a gene: 3. This CDR3 reads CASSQPGQYNSPLHF. In nucleotides, the CDR3 is TGCGCCAGCAGCCAGCCGGGACAGTATAATTCACCCCTCCACTTT.

This clone was seen just once. The chain links TRBV7-6 to TRBJ1-6; D may be TRBD1 (6 bases). The V end was cut by 5 bases, the J end by 7 bases, with 18 bases between. CDR1 SGHVS and CDR2 FNYEAQ come from the germline V gene. The CDR3 loop spans 16 amino acids. The CDR3 sequence is CASSPTGRTKNSPLHF. Written as DNA, the CDR3 is TGTGCCAGCAGCCCCACAGGGAGGACGAAAAATTCACCCCTCCACTTT.

V usage is TRBV15 and J usage is TRBJ2-7; TRBD1 matches 7 bases. The CDR3 has 15 amino acids. The V segment lost 5 bases and the J segment 5 bases; nucleotides outside the gene matches: 12. In germline, CDR1 is LNHNV, CDR2 YYDKDF (reference sequence). The CDR3 sequence: CATSVRQGSEDEQYF. For the CDR3, the DNA is TGTGCCACCAGCGTCCGACAGGGTAGCGAGGACGAGCAGTACTTC.

On this clone itself: The sample contains more than one DNA sequence encoding this CDR3. This chain joins TRBV6-5 and TRBJ2-7; D is unresolved. V was clipped by 2 bases and J by 1 base, with 6 bases between them. Looked up from germline, CDR1 is MNHEY and CDR2 is SVGAGI. This CDR3 has 13 amino acids. The CDR3 loop reads CASSYRRSYEQYF. In nucleotides, the CDR3 is TGTGCCAGCAGTTACCGGAGATCCTACGAGCAGTACTTC.

V usage is TRBV28 and J usage is TRBJ2-7; D is undetermined. V gave up 0 bases and J gave up 6 bases, with 9 bases separating them. Germline V gene sequence: CDR1 MDHEN, CDR2 SYDVKM. CDR3 size: 13 residues. Here the CDR3 DNA reads TGTGCCAGCAGTTTATGGCCTAAAGTCGAGCAGTACTTC. This translates into CASSLWPKVEQYF.

In this sample, this clone turned up once. The rearrangement uses TRBV6-5 and TRBJ2-7, with 8 bases aligning to TRBD2. V was pared by 6 bases and J by 7 bases, with 8 bases of the junction left unmatched. The CDR3 is 13 residues long. Germline V gene lookup returns CDR1 MNHEY and CDR2 SVGAGI. This CDR3 is CASRGLDDMEQYF. For the CDR3, the DNA is TGTGCCAGCAGGGGACTAGATGATATGGAGCAGTACTTC.

This clone turned up a few times. The J gene is TRBJ1-2, the V gene TRBV25-1, with D possibly TRBD1 on 5 matching bases. This CDR3 comprises 14 residues. The ends were cut back, 6 bases at V and 2 bases at J, with 13 bases in the middle. The germline V gene has CDR1 MGHDK and CDR2 SYGVNS. The CDR3 DNA reads TGTGCCAGCAGAGCCGATGGGGGGAACTATGGCTACACCTTC. This codes for CASRADGGNYGYTF.

This sequence joins TRBV28 and TRBJ2-7, with 8 bases matching TRBD1. The CDR3 spans 14 residues. Per germline, CDR1 MDHEN and CDR2 SYDVKM. V was clipped by 4 bases and J by 5 bases; unmatched bases: 7. The CDR3 loop reads CASSSPDRAHEQYF. The CDR3 region has the DNA TGTGCCAGCAGTTCCCCGGACAGGGCTCACGAGCAGTACTTC.

Here the CDR3 reads CASSSPPNSYEQYF. In DNA form, the CDR3 reads TGTGCCAGCAGCTCCCCCCCGAACTCTTACGAGCAGTACTTC. This chain links TRBV28 with TRBJ2-7; no firm D call. This CDR3 comprises 14 residues. Per the germline V gene, CDR1 is MDHEN and CDR2 is SYDVKM. Deletions cut 6 bases from V and 4 bases from J, with 16 bases between. The full variable domain, in which reference TRBV28 and TRBJ2-7 provide the parts outside the CDR3, is DVKVTQSSRYLVKRTGEKVFLECVQDMDHENMFWYRQDPGLGLRLIYFSYDVKMKEKGDIPEGYSVSREKKERFSLILESASTNQTSMYLCASSSPPNSYEQYFGPGTRLTVT.

The CDR3 sequence is CAWSVHTPPGLKTNEKLFF. The CDR3 region has the DNA TGTGCCTGGAGTGTACATACCCCTCCGGGACTAAAAACTAATGAAAAACTGTTTTTT. J is TRBJ1-4 and V is TRBV30, with a weak D call TRBD1 (5 bases). Looked up from germline, CDR1 is GTSNPN and CDR2 is SVGIG (reference sequence). V lost 0 bases, J lost 1 base, and 21 bases lay in between. The CDR3 loop spans 19 amino acids.

The chain uses TRBV29-1 and TRBJ2-7; the D is unclear. Germline CDR1 is SQVTM and CDR2 is ANQGSEA. The CDR3 covers 13 residues. V gave up 6 bases and J gave up 1 base, with 13 bases separating them. CDR3 protein: CSVSGHRSYEQYF. The DNA of the CDR3 is TGCAGCGTCTCGGGCCACCGTTCCTACGAGCAGTACTTC.

The chain combines TRBV28 with TRBJ1-2; unclear D gene. Germline V CDR1 and CDR2: MDHEN, SYDVKM. CDR3 length: 15 amino acids. Trimming removed 3 bases from V and 0 bases from J, with 11 bases in between. This CDR3 is CASSFPTVANYGYTF. Here the CDR3 DNA reads TGTGCCAGCAGTTTCCCGACGGTCGCTAACTATGGCTACACCTTC.

The genes are TRBV28 and TRBJ1-2, with 8 bases lining up with TRBD1. This CDR3 has 13 amino acids. V trimming: 10 bases; J trimming: 1 base; junction bases outside the gene matches: 5. Germline V gene sequence: CDR1 MDHEN, CDR2 SYDVKM. CDR3 sequence reads: CAITTGGNYGYTF. CDR3 nucleotides: TGTGCCATCACCACAGGGGGTAACTATGGCTACACCTTC.

The chain is built from TRBV6-1 and TRBJ2-7; 8 nucleotides align to TRBD1. The CDR3 covers 13 residues. The germline CDR1 and CDR2 sequences are MNHNS and SASEGT. V lost 5 bases to trimming and J lost 3 bases; unmatched junction nucleotides: 3. In DNA, the CDR3 is TGTGCCAGCAGTCACGGACAGGGCTACGAGCAGTACTTC. Translation: CASSHGQGYEQYF.

The rearrangement joins TRBV5-6 to TRBJ2-7; 12 bases agree with TRBD1. The V gene end was trimmed by 5 bases and the J gene end by 5 bases; junction bases not matched to a gene: 5. Per the germline V gene, CDR1 is SGHDT and CDR2 is YYEEEE. The CDR3 totals 14 residues. CDR3 residues: CASSWDRGLDEQYF. DNA for the CDR3: TGTGCCAGCAGTTGGGACAGGGGGCTCGACGAGCAGTACTTC.

This clone has only a few counts. This chain connects TRBV28 to TRBJ2-7, with D possibly TRBD1 on 6 matching bases. Germline V CDR1 and CDR2: MDHEN, SYDVKM. The V end was cut by 3 bases, the J end by 3 bases, with 12 bases between. CDR3 size: 14 residues. CDR3 loop: CASSFLTGNYEQYF. The CDR3 nucleotides are TGTGCCAGCAGTTTCCTGACAGGAAACTACGAGCAGTACTTC.

V usage is TRBV9 and J usage is TRBJ2-1; 8 bases map to TRBD2. The CDR3 covers 15 residues. V shed 6 bases, J shed 6 bases, and the junction held 11 bases outside the gene matches. Germline CDR1 reads SGDLS; CDR2 reads YYNGEE. Written as DNA, the CDR3 is TGTGCCAGCACCTCGGGGGGGGCTCTCCTCAATGAGCAGTTCTTC. Translating it yields CASTSGGALLNEQFF.

The chain carries TRBV28 and TRBJ2-3; perhaps D is TRBD1 or TRBD2 (7 bases each). The CDR3 contains 16 residues. The germline V and J ends were trimmed by 8 bases and 3 bases, with 21 bases remaining between them. CDR1 and CDR2 from the germline V gene are MDHEN and SYDVKM. The CDR3 DNA reads TGTGCCAGCGCAGGGGGGGGCCTGCTAGCAACAGATACGCAGTATTTT. Translating gives CASAGGGLLATDTQYF. Based on the CDR3 plus reference TRBV28 and TRBJ2-3, the full variable domain is DVKVTQSSRYLVKRTGEKVFLECVQDMDHENMFWYRQDPGLGLRLIYFSYDVKMKEKGDIPEGYSVSREKKERFSLILESASTNQTSMYLCASAGGGLLATDTQYFGPGTRLTVL.

The genes are TRBV5-1 and TRBJ1-2, with a possible D match to TRBD1 (5 bases). The V gene's germline CDR1 is SGHRS and CDR2 YFSETQ. Trimming took 4 bases from V and 8 from J, leaving 15 bases between them. The CDR3 runs to 13 residues. CDR3 coding DNA: TGCGCCAGCAGCATAGGATCGGGGGTCGGCTACACCTTC. Translating it yields CASSIGSGVGYTF. Full variable domain (outside the CDR3, taken from reference TRBV5-1 and TRBJ1-2): KAGVTQTPRYLIKTRGQQVTLSCSPISGHRSVSWYQQTPGQGLQFLFEYFSETQRNKGNFPGRFSGRQFSNSRSEMNVSTLELGDSALYLCASSIGSGVGYTFGSGTRLTVV.